The TCR beta chain described here comes from a study of shared clonotypes between healthy human individuals. This CDR3 is 15 amino acids long. Trimming pared 4 bases from V and 2 bases from J, leaving 16 bases between. Germline CDR1 is SGHDT and CDR2 is YYEEEE. This clone was picked up one time. Its antigen is still unknown. Using immunoSEQ multiplex PCR, the repertoire was profiled, and TCRdb retains in-frame clones only, with some absent. The sample comprises under 700,000 clones, approximately 95% of which are singletons, and about 0.11% rests with the top ten. Findings and limits, study-wide: Larger richness was generally estimated for naive than memory subsets. Sequencing depth was predicted to influence how clonotypes are shared among donors.

CD45RO-negative cells were positively selected for CCR7, leaving out terminally differentiated effector memory CD45RA+ cells. Donors were Caucasian adults residing in Nashville, Tennessee, USA. The sequence came from a woman aged 30 to 39 in good health. The rearrangement uses TRBV5-6 and TRBJ2-7, with TRBD1 as a possible D gene (6 bases). The sample taken for sequencing was naive CD8+ T cells sorted from blood. The CDR3 spells CASSIRDNQAYEQYF. In nucleotides, the CDR3 is TGTGCCAGCAGCATCCGGGACAATCAAGCCTACGAGCAGTACTTC.